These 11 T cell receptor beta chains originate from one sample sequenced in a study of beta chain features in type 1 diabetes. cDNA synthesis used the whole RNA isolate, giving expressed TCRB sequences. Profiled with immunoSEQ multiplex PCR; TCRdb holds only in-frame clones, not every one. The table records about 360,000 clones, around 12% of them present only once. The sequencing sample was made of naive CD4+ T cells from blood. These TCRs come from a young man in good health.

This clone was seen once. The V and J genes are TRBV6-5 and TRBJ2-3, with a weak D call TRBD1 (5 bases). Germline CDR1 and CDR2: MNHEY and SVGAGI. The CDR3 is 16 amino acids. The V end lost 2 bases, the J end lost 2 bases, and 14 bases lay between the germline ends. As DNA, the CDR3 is TGTGCCAGCAGTTACAAGGGTATAGGGGCCACAGATACGCAGTATTTT. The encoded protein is CASSYKGIGATDTQYF.

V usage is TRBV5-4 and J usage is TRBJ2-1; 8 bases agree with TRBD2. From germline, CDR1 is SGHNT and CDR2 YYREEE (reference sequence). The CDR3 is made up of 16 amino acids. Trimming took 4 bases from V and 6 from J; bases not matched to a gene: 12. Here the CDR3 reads CASSPLIGTRANEQFF. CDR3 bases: TGTGCCAGCAGCCCGCTAATCGGGACTAGGGCCAATGAGCAGTTCTTC. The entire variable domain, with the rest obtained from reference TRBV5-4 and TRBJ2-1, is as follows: ETGVTQSPTHLIKTRGQQVTLRCSSQSGHNTVSWYQQALGQGPQFIFQYYREEENGRGNFPPRFSGLQFPNYSSELNVNALELDDSALYLCASSPLIGTRANEQFFGPGTRLTVL.

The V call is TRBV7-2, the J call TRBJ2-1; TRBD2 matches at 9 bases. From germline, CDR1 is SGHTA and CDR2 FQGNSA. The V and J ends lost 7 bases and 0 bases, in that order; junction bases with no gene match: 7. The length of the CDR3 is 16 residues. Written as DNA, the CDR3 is TGTGCCAGCACAACCTCGCGGGAGGGCTCCTACAATGAGCAGTTCTTC. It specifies CASTTSREGSYNEQFF.

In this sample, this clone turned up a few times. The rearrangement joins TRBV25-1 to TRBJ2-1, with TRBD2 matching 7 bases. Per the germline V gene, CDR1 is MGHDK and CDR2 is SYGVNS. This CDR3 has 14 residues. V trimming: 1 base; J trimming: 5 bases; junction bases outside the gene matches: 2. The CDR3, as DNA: TGTGCCAGCAGTGAATGGCGGGAGAACAATGAGCAGTTCTTC. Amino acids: CASSEWRENNEQFF.

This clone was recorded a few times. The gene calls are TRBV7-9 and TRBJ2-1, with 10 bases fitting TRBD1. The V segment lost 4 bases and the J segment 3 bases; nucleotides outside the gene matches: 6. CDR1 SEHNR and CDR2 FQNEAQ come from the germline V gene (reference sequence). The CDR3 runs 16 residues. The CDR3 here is CASSSPGQGRYNEQFF. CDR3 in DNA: TGTGCCAGCAGCTCACCGGGACAGGGGCGCTACAATGAGCAGTTCTTC.

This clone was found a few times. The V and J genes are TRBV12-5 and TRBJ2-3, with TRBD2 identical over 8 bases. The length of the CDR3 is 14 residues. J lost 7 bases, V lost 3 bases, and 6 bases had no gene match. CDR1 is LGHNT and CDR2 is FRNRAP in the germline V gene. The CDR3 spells CASGFSGGRNTQYF. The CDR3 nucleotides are TGTGCTAGTGGTTTTTCGGGAGGGAGAAATACGCAGTATTTT.

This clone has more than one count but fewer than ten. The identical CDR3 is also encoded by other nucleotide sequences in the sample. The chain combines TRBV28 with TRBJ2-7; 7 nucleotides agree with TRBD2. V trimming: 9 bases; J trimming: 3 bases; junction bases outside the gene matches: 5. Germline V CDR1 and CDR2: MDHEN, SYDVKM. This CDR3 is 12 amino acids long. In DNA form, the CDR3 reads TGTGCCAGTAGACTAGCAGGCTACGAGCAGTACTTC. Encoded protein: CASRLAGYEQYF. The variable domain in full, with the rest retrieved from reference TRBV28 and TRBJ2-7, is DVKVTQSSRYLVKRTGEKVFLECVQDMDHENMFWYRQDPGLGLRLIYFSYDVKMKEKGDIPEGYSVSREKKERFSLILESASTNQTSMYLCASRLAGYEQYFGPGTRLTVT.

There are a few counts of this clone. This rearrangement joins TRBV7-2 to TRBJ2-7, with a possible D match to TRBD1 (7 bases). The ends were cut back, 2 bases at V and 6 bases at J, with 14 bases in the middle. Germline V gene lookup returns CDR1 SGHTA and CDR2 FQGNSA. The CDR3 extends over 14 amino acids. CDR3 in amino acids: CASSLQGDFGEQYF. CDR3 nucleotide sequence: TGTGCCAGCAGCTTACAGGGGGACTTCGGCGAGCAGTACTTC.

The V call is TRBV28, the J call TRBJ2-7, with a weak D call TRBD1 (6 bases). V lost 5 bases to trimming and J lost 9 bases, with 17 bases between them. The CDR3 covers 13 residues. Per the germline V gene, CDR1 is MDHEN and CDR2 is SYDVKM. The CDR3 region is CASSDRSRMGQYF. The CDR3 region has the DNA TGTGCCAGCAGTGACAGGTCTCGGATGGGGCAGTACTTC. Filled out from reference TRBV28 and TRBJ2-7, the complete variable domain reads DVKVTQSSRYLVKRTGEKVFLECVQDMDHENMFWYRQDPGLGLRLIYFSYDVKMKEKGDIPEGYSVSREKKERFSLILESASTNQTSMYLCASSDRSRMGQYFGPGTRLTVT.

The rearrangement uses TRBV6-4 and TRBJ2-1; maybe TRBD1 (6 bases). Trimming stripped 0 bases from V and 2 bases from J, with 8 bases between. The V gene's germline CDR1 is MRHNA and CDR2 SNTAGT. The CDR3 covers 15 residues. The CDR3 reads CASSDSGTPYNEQFF. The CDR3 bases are TGTGCCAGCAGTGACTCCGGGACACCCTACAATGAGCAGTTCTTC.

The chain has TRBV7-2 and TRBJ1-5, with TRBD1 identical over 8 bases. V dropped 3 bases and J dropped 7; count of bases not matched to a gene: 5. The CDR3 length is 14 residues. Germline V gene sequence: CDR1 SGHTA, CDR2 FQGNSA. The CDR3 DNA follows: TGTGCCAGCAGCTTGACAGGGGCCGGGCAGCCCCAGCATTTT. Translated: CASSLTGAGQPQHF. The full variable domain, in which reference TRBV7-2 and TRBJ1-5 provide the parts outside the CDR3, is GAGVSQSPSNKVTEKGKDVELRCDPISGHTALYWYRQSLGQGLEFLIYFQGNSAPDKSGLPSDRFSAERTGGSVSTLTIQRTQQEDSAVYLCASSLTGAGQPQHFGDGTRLSIL.